This passage covers 3 T cell receptor beta chains from one sample sequenced in a study of cytomegalovirus exposure and HLA in healthy donors. Both 60 Vbeta primers and 13 Jbeta primers went into the PCR. Measured with immunoSEQ multiplex PCR; TCRdb has only the in-frame clones, and not every one. The sample has approximately 240,000 clones; about four fifths are singletons. Sequenced input: PBMCs. Receptors were obtained from a woman aged 40-49 years in good health and CMV-seropositive.

Regarding this clone: This sample also contains other DNA sequences that code for the same CDR3. The V gene is TRBV5-6, the J gene TRBJ2-3; TRBD2 aligns across 8 bases. Trimming cost V 1 base and J 3 bases; bases outside gene matches: 10. CDR1 and CDR2 from the germline V gene are SGHDT and YYEEEE. The CDR3 loop spans 17 amino acids. As DNA, the CDR3 is TGTGCCAGCAGCTTGCTCCTCCAGCGGGAGTTGACAGATACGCAGTATTTT. Its protein product is CASSLLLQRELTDTQYF.

This rearrangement joins TRBV30 to TRBJ1-2; D uncertain. The CDR3 contains 12 residues. The V end was cut by 6 bases, the J end by 2 bases, with 10 bases between. CDR1 GTSNPN and CDR2 SVGIG come from the germline V gene (reference sequence). The CDR3 spells CACVPLNYGYTF. CDR3 DNA: TGTGCCTGTGTTCCACTCAACTATGGCTACACCTTC. Complete variable domain (other parts from reference TRBV30 and TRBJ1-2): SQTIHQWPATLVQPVGSPLSLECTVEGTSNPNLYWYRQAAGRGLQLLFYSVGIGQISSEVPQNLSASRPQDRQFILSSKKLLLSDSGFYLCACVPLNYGYTFGSGTRLTVV.

The chain carries TRBV5-6 and TRBJ1-2; 11 nucleotides match TRBD1. Germline V gene lookup returns CDR1 SGHDT and CDR2 YYEEEE. V lost 4 bases and J lost 3; bases outside the gene matches: 5. The CDR3 runs 15 residues. The CDR3 sequence: CASSLGTGGDYGYTF. The DNA of the CDR3 is TGTGCCAGCAGCCTAGGGACAGGGGGGGACTATGGCTACACCTTC.